Listed here are 21 T cell receptor beta chains from one sample, sequenced in a study of blood T cell repertoires in COVID-19. The table came from immunoSEQ multiplex PCR; TCRdb's copy has only in-frame clones and leaves some out. The data show 290,000 or so clones, around nine tenths seen once. Sequenced: PBMCs or T cells enriched from blood (not recorded which). The receptor source for this set is a woman aged 30 to 39 who had recovered from COVID-19.

The gene calls are TRBV28 and TRBJ1-2; 9 bases fit TRBD1. The CDR3 consists of 15 residues. CDR1 MDHEN and CDR2 SYDVKM come from the germline V gene. J gave up 4 bases and V 5 bases, and 8 bases lay outside the gene matches. The CDR3 sequence is CASSTGTGTLYGYTF. In nucleotides, the CDR3 is TGTGCCAGCAGTACTGGGACAGGGACCCTCTATGGCTACACCTTC.

The sample holds one count of this clone. The chain recombines TRBV7-2 with TRBJ2-7; 14 nucleotides match TRBD2. Germline V gives CDR1 SGHTA, CDR2 FQGNSA. CDR3 length: 15 residues. V dropped 5 bases and J dropped 4; count of bases not matched to a gene: 4. The CDR3 DNA is TGTGCCAGCAGCCCGGGACTAGCGGGAGAGTACGAGCAGTACTTC. Amino acids: CASSPGLAGEYEQYF.

The V gene is TRBV11-3, the J gene TRBJ2-1, with 8 bases matching TRBD2. CDR3 length equals 15 residues. CDR1 is SGHNT and CDR2 is YENEEA in the germline V gene. The V and J ends lost 3 bases and 4 bases, in that order; junction bases with no gene match: 5. CDR3 nucleotides: TGTGCCAGCAGCTTCCGGGGGGGGCAGTACAATGAGCAGTTCTTC. Amino acids: CASSFRGGQYNEQFF.

The chain links TRBV11-3 to TRBJ2-2, with TRBD2 matching 10 bases. The CDR3 contains 17 residues. The V gene end was trimmed by 1 base and the J gene end by 2 bases; junction bases not matched to a gene: 4. Looked up from germline, CDR1 is SGHNT and CDR2 is YENEEA. The chain's CDR3 is CASSLGGLAVNTGELFF. CDR3 nucleotides: TGTGCCAGCAGCTTAGGCGGACTAGCGGTAAACACCGGGGAGCTGTTTTTT.

The chain couples TRBV6-2 or TRBV6-3 to TRBJ2-7, with 8 bases that match TRBD1. V dropped 4 bases and J dropped 4; count of bases not matched to a gene: 9. The CDR3 sequence is 15 residues long. CDR1 and CDR2 from the germline V gene are MNHEY and SVGEGT. The CDR3 protein is CASSSLDRVRYEQYF. The CDR3 DNA follows: TGTGCCAGCAGTTCCCTGGACAGGGTTAGGTACGAGCAGTACTTC.

Only one count was recorded for this clone. The chain carries TRBV4-1 and TRBJ2-7; 7 bases are a match to TRBD1. Germline V gene sequence: CDR1 MGHRA, CDR2 YSYEKL. The CDR3 is 15 residues long. V dropped 1 base and J dropped 4; count of bases not matched to a gene: 7. The CDR3 DNA sequence: TGCGCCAGCAGCCAAGCTAACAGGGGTGTATACGAGCAGTACTTC. This translates into CASSQANRGVYEQYF.

The J gene is TRBJ1-1, the V gene TRBV7-2; the match to TRBD1 covers 9 bases. CDR1 SGHTA and CDR2 FQGNSA come from the germline V gene. The CDR3 spans 12 residues. Germline trimming cut 7 bases from V and 6 bases from J; bases unmatched to any gene: 3. DNA for the CDR3: TGTGCCAGCACCCGGGACAGGGCTGAAGCTTTCTTT. This encodes CASTRDRAEAFF. Together with reference TRBV7-2 and TRBJ1-1, the CDR3 gives the full variable domain: GAGVSQSPSNKVTEKGKDVELRCDPISGHTALYWYRQSLGQGLEFLIYFQGNSAPDKSGLPSDRFSAERTGGSVSTLTIQRTQQEDSAVYLCASTRDRAEAFFGQGTRLTVV.

The CDR3 loop is CASSPQTSGSTDTQYF. The CDR3 DNA reads TGTGCCAGCAGCCCGCAGACTAGCGGGAGTACAGATACGCAGTATTTT. This chain connects TRBV7-9 to TRBJ2-3; 12 nucleotides line up with TRBD2. Germline CDR1 and CDR2: SEHNR and FQNEAQ (reference sequence). The CDR3 is made up of 16 amino acids. The trim removed 5 bases at V and 3 bases at J, leaving 6 bases unmatched.

J is TRBJ1-2 and V is TRBV18; D not resolved. The CDR3 covers 14 residues. The ends were cut back, 0 bases at V and 0 bases at J, with 5 bases in the middle. Per the germline V gene, CDR1 is KGHSH and CDR2 is LQKENI. CDR3 amino acids: CASSPPGANYGYTF. CDR3 nucleotide sequence: TGTGCCAGCTCACCACCGGGAGCTAACTATGGCTACACCTTC.

The chain has TRBV4-1 and TRBJ2-7; D perhaps matches TRBD1 (5 bases). CDR1 MGHRA and CDR2 YSYEKL come from the germline V gene. CDR3 length: 15 amino acids. Trimming took off 1 base at V and 0 bases at J, with 10 bases between the two ends. CDR3 amino acids: CASSQAKGNSYEQYF. In DNA form, the CDR3 reads TGCGCCAGCAGCCAAGCAAAGGGGAACTCCTACGAGCAGTACTTC.

The chain uses TRBV25-1 and TRBJ1-3, with TRBD1 as a possible D gene (5 bases). The V gene lost 3 bases and the J gene lost 8 bases, with 20 bases spanning the gap. The CDR3 has 16 amino acids. The germline gives CDR1 MGHDK, CDR2 SYGVNS. The CDR3 DNA sequence: TGTGCCAGCAGTGACCCTAACAGGAGAGGTCGAGACACCATATATTTT. Translated: CASSDPNRRGRDTIYF.

The chain recombines TRBV28 with TRBJ2-3, with TRBD2 matching over 8 bases. Unmatched junction bases numbered 4, after V lost 5 bases and J lost 0 bases. This CDR3 contains 15 residues. The V gene's germline CDR1 is MDHEN and CDR2 SYDVKM. Here the CDR3 DNA reads TGTGCCAGCAGTCCATCTAGCGGGAGCACAGATACGCAGTATTTT. As protein: CASSPSSGSTDTQYF.

V usage is TRBV24-1 and J usage is TRBJ1-2; a possible D gene is TRBD1 (6 bases). The germline V and J ends were trimmed by 3 bases and 5 bases, with 12 bases remaining between them. This CDR3 region has 14 residues. CDR1 is KGHDR, CDR2 SFDVKD, per germline. DNA of the CDR3: TGTGCCACCAGTGATACCAGGGGCCCTTATGGCTACACCTTC. The encoded protein is CATSDTRGPYGYTF.

Comment on this clone: This sample also contains other DNA sequences that code for the same CDR3. The rearrangement uses TRBV18 and TRBJ1-3; tentatively, D is TRBD1 (5 bases). V lost 2 bases and J 0 bases, leaving 8 bases between the germline ends. CDR1 KGHSH and CDR2 LQKENI come from the germline V gene. The CDR3 covers 15 residues. This chain's CDR3 is CASSPKTDSGNTIYF. The CDR3 bases are TGTGCCAGCTCACCAAAGACAGACTCTGGAAACACCATATATTTT.

The J gene is TRBJ2-7, the V gene TRBV7-2; D call uncertain. Trimming removed 6 bases at V and 8 bases at J, with 17 bases between. This CDR3 contains 13 residues. CDR1 and CDR2 from the germline V gene are SGHTA and FQGNSA. The CDR3 DNA reads TGTGCCAGCAGTACGAACAGACAAACCAAGCAGTACTTC. Translation: CASSTNRQTKQYF. The full variable domain, with the rest looked up from reference TRBV7-2 and TRBJ2-7, is GAGVSQSPSNKVTEKGKDVELRCDPISGHTALYWYRQSLGQGLEFLIYFQGNSAPDKSGLPSDRFSAERTGGSVSTLTIQRTQQEDSAVYLCASSTNRQTKQYFGPGTRLTVT.

The chain carries TRBV15 and TRBJ2-1, with 9 bases that match TRBD1. Unmatched junction bases numbered 4, after V lost 0 bases and J lost 7 bases. The CDR3 has 15 residues. Germline V gene data show CDR1 as LNHNV and CDR2 as YYDKDF (reference sequence). The CDR3 loop reads CATSRDRGQGNEQFF. The CDR3 DNA follows: TGTGCCACCAGCAGAGATCGAGGACAGGGGAATGAGCAGTTCTTC.

The chain combines TRBV27 with TRBJ2-7, with 9 positions matching TRBD1. Germline V gives CDR1 MNHEY, CDR2 SMNVEV (reference sequence). The CDR3 is 18 residues long. V trimming: 2 bases; J trimming: 2 bases; junction bases outside the gene matches: 13. DNA of the CDR3: TGTGCCAGCAGTTTAAGGGGGGGACAGGGCGATGTTCCCTACGAGCAGTACTTC. Its translation: CASSLRGGQGDVPYEQYF.

V usage is TRBV30 and J usage is TRBJ2-5; D not certain. This CDR3 contains 13 residues. V was shortened by 0 bases and J by 5 bases, with 10 bases between the two germline ends. Germline values: CDR1 GTSNPN, CDR2 SVGIG (reference sequence). The CDR3 sequence: CAWSVQKVETQYF. The CDR3 coding sequence is TGTGCCTGGAGTGTACAGAAGGTTGAGACCCAGTACTTC.

The genes are TRBV5-1 and TRBJ2-5; unclear D gene. V shed 1 base and J shed 7 bases, with 8 bases lying between them. Germline V gene sequence: CDR1 SGHRS, CDR2 YFSETQ. The CDR3 extends over 12 amino acids. This chain's CDR3 is CASSLSLGTQYF. The CDR3, as DNA: TGCGCCAGCAGCTTGTCCCTAGGGACCCAGTACTTC.

The chain has TRBV6-5 and TRBJ1-1, with a tentative D call TRBD1 (5 bases). The CDR3 is made up of 14 amino acids. CDR1 is MNHEY and CDR2 is SVGAGI in the germline V gene. Trimming took off 2 bases at V and 4 bases at J, with 11 bases between the two ends. The CDR3 loop reads CASSYRTGATEAFF. CDR3 in DNA: TGTGCCAGCAGTTACAGAACAGGAGCCACTGAAGCTTTCTTT.

The rearrangement links TRBV7-8 to TRBJ2-7, with 11 bases matching TRBD2. Germline CDR1 is SGHVS and CDR2 is FQNEAQ. The CDR3 is 18 residues long. V lost 1 base to trimming and J lost 3 bases; unmatched junction nucleotides: 11. This CDR3 reads CASSLVALAGGRGYEQYF. DNA for the CDR3: TGTGCCAGCAGCTTAGTGGCGTTAGCGGGAGGGCGAGGCTACGAGCAGTACTTC.